The 27 T cell receptor beta chains given below trace back to one sample, sequenced in a study of cytomegalovirus exposure and HLA in healthy donors. Primers: 60 Vbeta forward and 13 Jbeta reverse. This table comes from immunoSEQ multiplex PCR, and its TCRdb copy is limited to in-frame clones, with some not included. The sample lists around 150,000 clones, 75% to 85% seen once, with roughly 0.99% in the top ten. Sequencing was done on a sample of PBMCs. The source is a girl aged 2 to 9 in good health and CMV-seropositive.

The rearrangement uses TRBV4-1 and TRBJ1-5; the D gene is possibly TRBD1 (5 bases). Looked up from germline, CDR1 is MGHRA and CDR2 is YSYEKL. The CDR3 totals 16 residues. V lost 4 bases, J lost 0 bases, and 13 bases lay in between. The CDR3: CASSLRGHYSNQPQHF. DNA for the CDR3: TGCGCCAGCAGCCTGCGTGGACATTATAGCAATCAGCCCCAGCATTTT.

This chain connects TRBV5-1 to TRBJ2-3; D might be TRBD2 (6 bases). The CDR3 runs to 16 residues. V lost 5 bases and J lost 2, with 18 bases in between. The germline CDR1 and CDR2 sequences are SGHRS and YFSETQ. The CDR3 loop is CASSSGNLRITDTQYF. The CDR3 DNA sequence: TGCGCCAGCAGTAGCGGAAACCTCCGTATCACAGATACGCAGTATTTT.

This chain uses TRBV5-4 with TRBJ2-3; D gene uncertain. This CDR3 region has 15 residues. The germline gives CDR1 SGHNT, CDR2 YYREEE (reference sequence). Trimming removed 1 base from V and 3 bases from J, with 12 bases in between. The CDR3 region is CASSLWNGSTDTQYF. CDR3 sequence (DNA): TGTGCCAGCAGCTTGTGGAACGGGTCGACAGATACGCAGTATTTT.

The genes are TRBV4-2 and TRBJ2-7, with TRBD2 identical over 7 bases. The CDR3 spans 11 residues. Germline loops: CDR1 LGHNA, CDR2 YNFKEQ. Trimming removed 1 base from V and 12 bases from J; junction bases left unmatched: 3. The CDR3 DNA sequence: TGTGCCAGCAGCCAAGGGACTAGATGGTACTTC. The encoded protein is CASSQGTRWYF.

V and J are TRBV5-4 and TRBJ2-2, with D possibly being TRBD1 (5 bases). Germline V gene sequence: CDR1 SGHNT, CDR2 YYREEE (reference sequence). This CDR3 is 15 amino acids long. V lost 0 bases and J lost 1, with 7 bases in between. Here the CDR3 DNA reads TGTGCCAGCAGCTTGGGGCAGGGGAACACCGGGGAGCTGTTTTTT. Its translation is CASSLGQGNTGELFF.

The chain combines TRBV6-1 with TRBJ1-5, with D hard to call. The CDR3 has 15 residues. Germline V gives CDR1 MNHNS, CDR2 SASEGT. Trimming cost V 4 bases and J 0 bases, with 10 bases left between them. CDR3 DNA sequence: TGTGCCAGCAGTGTTGCGGGGTATAGCAATCAGCCCCAGCATTTT. Protein: CASSVAGYSNQPQHF.

The rearrangement links TRBV30 to TRBJ2-6; D is perhaps TRBD1 (6 bases). V was trimmed by 2 bases and J by 4 bases, leaving 12 bases between them. CDR1 GTSNPN and CDR2 SVGIG come from the germline V gene (reference sequence). CDR3 length: 15 residues. The CDR3 loop reads CAWSLTGTGANVLTF. As DNA, the CDR3 is TGTGCCTGGAGTCTAACAGGGACCGGGGCCAACGTCCTGACTTTC.

For this clone: Relative to the germline gene, one junction end is altered; a read error may explain this. This sequence joins TRBV25-1 and TRBJ1-2; D is possibly TRBD1 (6 bases). Per the germline V gene, CDR1 is MGHDK and CDR2 is SYGVNS. The CDR3 extends over 14 amino acids. CDR3 amino acids: CASSMSGTRYDYTF. CDR3 nucleotide sequence: TGTGCCAGCAGTATGTCCGGGACAAGGTATGACTACACCTTC.

The rearrangement uses TRBV30 and TRBJ1-2; 9 bases map to TRBD1. CDR3 length: 13 amino acids. Germline assignment: CDR1 GTSNPN and CDR2 SVGIG (reference sequence). The junction had 2 bases not matched to a gene; V was cut back by 0 bases and J by 6 bases. The CDR3 loop is CAWSVQGANGYTF. The CDR3 DNA sequence: TGTGCCTGGAGTGTACAGGGGGCAAATGGCTACACCTTC.

The J gene is TRBJ2-2, the V gene TRBV30; the match to TRBD2 covers 11 bases. Losses at the gene ends were 7 bases for V and 7 bases for J; bases not matched to a gene: 11. Germline lookup yields CDR1 GTSNPN and CDR2 SVGIG (reference sequence). The CDR3 contains 15 residues. The CDR3 DNA reads TGTGCCTTTCGACTAGCGGGAATTCTTAGCGGGGAGCTGTTTTTT. Translation: CAFRLAGILSGELFF.

CDR3 nucleotides: TGTGCCTGGAGTATAACGGGATCCGGAAACACCATATATTTT. Translated, it gives CAWSITGSGNTIYF. This chain joins TRBV30 and TRBJ1-3; D is uncertain. Trimming took off 2 bases at V and 4 bases at J, with 12 bases between the two ends. The germline V gene has CDR1 GTSNPN and CDR2 SVGIG (reference sequence). This CDR3 contains 14 residues.

The chain is built from TRBV18 and TRBJ1-1, with D perhaps matching TRBD1 (5 bases). V lost 1 base to trimming and J lost 0 bases, with 15 bases between them. Germline CDR1 and CDR2: KGHSH and LQKENI. The length of the CDR3 is 17 residues. The CDR3 here is CASSPQVGVGMNTEAFF. The CDR3 bases are TGTGCCAGCTCACCACAGGTAGGGGTTGGCATGAACACTGAAGCTTTCTTT.

The chain has TRBV7-2 and TRBJ2-5, with 15 bases aligning to TRBD2. CDR3 length: 17 residues. Germline CDR1 SGHTA, CDR2 FQGNSA. V was pared by 5 bases and J by 5 bases, with 9 bases of the junction left unmatched. The CDR3 coding sequence is TGTGCCAGCAGCCCCGTAGGACTAGCGGGAGGGCCGGAGACCCAGTACTTC. This translates into CASSPVGLAGGPETQYF.

As regards this clone: This specimen includes other DNA sequences encoding the same CDR3. The chain couples TRBV11-1 to TRBJ2-7, with TRBD2 identical over 11 bases. The CDR3 consists of 15 residues. The trim removed 5 bases at V and 1 base at J, leaving 4 bases unmatched. The germline V gene encodes CDR1 SGHAT and CDR2 FQDESV (reference sequence). CDR3 amino acids: CASSLGTSGSYEQYF. The CDR3 DNA is TGTGCCAGCAGCCTAGGGACTAGCGGTTCCTACGAGCAGTACTTC.

The rearrangement links TRBV19 to TRBJ2-7; 7 bases match TRBD1. The CDR3 spans 13 residues. Looked up from germline, CDR1 is LNHDA and CDR2 is SQIVND (reference sequence). The V and J ends lost 5 bases and 5 bases, in that order; junction bases with no gene match: 6. The CDR3 sequence: CASSERGLDEQYF. The CDR3 DNA reads TGTGCCAGTAGTGAGAGGGGGCTCGACGAGCAGTACTTC.

The CDR3 loop reads CASSLEGDRGETQYF. The CDR3 DNA reads as TGCGCCAGCAGCTTGGAGGGGGACCGAGGAGAGACCCAGTACTTC. The chain is built from TRBV5-1 and TRBJ2-5; a possible D gene is TRBD1 (6 bases). CDR1 and CDR2 from the germline V gene are SGHRS and YFSETQ. Trimming took 0 bases from V and 4 from J, leaving 13 bases between them. The CDR3 runs to 15 residues.

The chain has TRBV10-3 and TRBJ1-4; 8 bases line up with TRBD1. The germline V gene has CDR1 ENHRY and CDR2 SYGVKD. This CDR3 spans 15 amino acids. V shed 3 bases and J 6 bases; nucleotides not matched to a gene: 6. The DNA for the CDR3 is TGTGCCATCAGTGACTCAGGGGGCGAACATGAAAAACTGTTTTTT. It codes for CAISDSGGEHEKLFF.

This sequence joins TRBV30 and TRBJ2-7, with D tentatively TRBD2 (6 bases). V was clipped by 3 bases and J by 7 bases, with 16 bases between them. The length of the CDR3 is 13 residues. Germline CDR1 reads GTSNPN; CDR2 reads SVGIG (reference sequence). CDR3 nucleotides: TGTGCCTGGAGCGAAACCGGGGGTCGGGAGCAGTACTTC. Protein product: CAWSETGGREQYF. The whole variable domain, remainder taken from reference TRBV30 and TRBJ2-7, is SQTIHQWPATLVQPVGSPLSLECTVEGTSNPNLYWYRQAAGRGLQLLFYSVGIGQISSEVPQNLSASRPQDRQFILSSKKLLLSDSGFYLCAWSETGGREQYFGPGTRLTVT.

The rearrangement uses TRBV4-1 and TRBJ2-5; 8 bases map to TRBD2. The DNA end is a closer match to TRBJ2-7, so the J assignment may be wrong. Germline CDR1 is MGHRA and CDR2 is YSYEKL. The CDR3 is 15 residues long. Here the CDR3 DNA reads TGCGCCAGCAGCCAAACTATAGCGGGAAACTACGAGCAGTACTTC. Protein product: CASSQTIAGNYEQYF.

A few counts support this clone. The chain joins TRBV19 to TRBJ2-1; 13 nucleotides match TRBD2. This CDR3 contains 15 residues. Germline V lookup: CDR1 LNHDA, CDR2 SQIVND (reference sequence). With V trimmed by 7 bases and J by 6 bases, 6 bases remained unmatched. Written as DNA, the CDR3 is TGTGCCAGTAATCGACTAGCGGGAGGCCGCAATGAGCAGTTCTTC. This codes for CASNRLAGGRNEQFF.

In this sample, this clone turned up a few times. The rearrangement uses TRBV21-1 and TRBJ2-7; TRBD1 reflects the table's D call only, with no check against the DNA. TRBV21-1 is assigned pseudogene status. The length of the CDR3 is 16 residues. CDR3 protein: CASSNPRRTGVYEQYF. CDR3 coding DNA: TGTGCCAGCAGCAATCCCCGGAGGACAGGGGTCTACGAGCAGTACTTC.

V gene TRBV15 combines with J gene TRBJ1-4; D is unresolved. Germline values: CDR1 LNHNV, CDR2 YYDKDF (reference sequence). This CDR3 has 15 amino acids. Trimming cost V 3 bases and J 7 bases, with 15 bases left between them. CDR3 residues: CATSSTGTSGEKLFF. CDR3 sequence (DNA): TGTGCCACCAGCAGCACGGGTACCAGTGGTGAAAAACTGTTTTTT. Variable domain in full (rest from reference TRBV15 and TRBJ1-4): DAMVIQNPRYQVTQFGKPVTLSCSQTLNHNVMYWYQQKSSQAPKLLFHYYDKDFNNEADTPDNFQSRRPNTSFCFLDIRSPGLGDTAMYLCATSSTGTSGEKLFFGSGTQLSVL.

This clone was detected only once. The chain couples TRBV30 to TRBJ1-3; D unresolved. Trimming left V 0 bases short and J 2 bases short, with 5 bases between. This CDR3 has 13 residues. Germline CDR1 GTSNPN, CDR2 SVGIG (reference sequence). Here the CDR3 DNA reads TGTGCCTGGAGTGTGAGAACTGGAAACACCATATATTTT. It specifies CAWSVRTGNTIYF.

The chain uses TRBV5-4 and TRBJ2-3; 8 bases match TRBD2. Germline V CDR1 and CDR2: SGHNT, YYREEE (reference sequence). This CDR3 contains 19 residues. Germline trimming cut 3 bases from V and 0 bases from J; bases unmatched to any gene: 15. The DNA of the CDR3 is TGTGCCAGCAGCTCGGGGGGGGGACGTGGGGGTTTTAGCACAGATACGCAGTATTTT. Translated, it gives CASSSGGGRGGFSTDTQYF.

This chain links TRBV18 with TRBJ1-4; perhaps TRBD1 as D (6 bases). Trimming pared 6 bases from V and 4 bases from J, leaving 18 bases between. This CDR3 spans 16 amino acids. The germline gives CDR1 KGHSH, CDR2 LQKENI. The chain's CDR3 is CASSHSIGQFNEKLFF. CDR3 nucleotide sequence: TGTGCCAGCTCCCACAGTATTGGACAGTTTAATGAAAAACTGTTTTTT.

The chain combines TRBV6-1 with TRBJ2-3; TRBD2 matches at 11 bases. Trimming took 3 bases from V and 11 from J; bases not matched to a gene: 13. CDR1 and CDR2 (germline): MNHNS, SASEGT. This CDR3 contains 16 residues. CDR3 region: CASSDLAGGLVTGQYF. The CDR3 DNA is TGTGCCAGCAGTGACTTAGCGGGAGGGTTAGTTACGGGGCAGTATTTT.

This sequence joins TRBV7-9 and TRBJ2-1; tentatively, D is TRBD2 (6 bases). Germline lookup yields CDR1 SEHNR and CDR2 FQNEAQ (reference sequence). There are 16 residues in the CDR3. The V end was cut by 5 bases, the J end by 0 bases, with 14 bases between. The CDR3, as DNA: TGTGCCAGCAGCGAACCGGGAGCGATCTCCTACAATGAGCAGTTCTTC. Its translation is CASSEPGAISYNEQFF.